This T cell receptor (beta chain) comes out of a study of T cell repertoires in aging, cancer and after chemotherapy. Study-level findings and limits: Immunological memory after chemotherapy cannot be judged from the repertoire data. In healthy donors, age-related TCR diversity loss mainly reflected lost richness. Across the chemotherapy interval, each cancer cohort showed higher median generation probability, suggesting thymic rebound.

A mixed TRB-A/B primer pool amplified rearranged TRB by multiplex touch-down PCR. TCRdb ran MiXCR on the multiplex PCR reads and lists one entry per CDR3 protein. The sample holds about 8,700 distinct CDR3 sequences, roughly a third seen once. Peripheral blood genomic DNA, not sorted cells or RNA, was the template. Regarding this clonotype: The antigen is undetermined.

The sample taken for sequencing was blood. This receptor was identified in a human donor in good health.

Written as DNA, the CDR3 is TGTGCCAGCAGCTTGGACGGGACTAGCGGGAGCACAGATACGCAGTATTTT. This encodes CASSLDGTSGSTDTQYF. The V and J genes are TRBV5-6 and TRBJ2-3; 12 bases agree with TRBD2. The CDR3 has 17 residues. CDR1 is SGHDT, CDR2 YYEEEE, per germline. V shed 0 bases and J 0 bases; nucleotides not matched to a gene: 2.